Sequencing of this TCR beta chain was carried out in a study of T cell changes during pregnancy in multiple sclerosis. Profiled with immunoSEQ multiplex PCR; TCRdb holds only in-frame clones, not every one. The sample lists tens of thousands of clones, roughly 91% occurring once. Looked up from germline, CDR1 is SGHTA and CDR2 is FQGNSA. Unmatched junction bases numbered 8, after V lost 5 bases and J lost 7 bases. The length of the CDR3 is 15 residues. This clone was detected only once. The receptor was isolated from a female donor with multiple sclerosis, enrolled in a pregnancy study. The sequenced sample was peripheral blood, obtained before pregnancy. The V gene is TRBV7-2, the J gene TRBJ2-1; 10 nucleotides align to TRBD1. CDR3 bases: TGTGCCAGCAGCCGATCCGGGACAGGGGCTAATGAGCAGTTCTTC. This encodes CASSRSGTGANEQFF. The complete variable domain, with remaining parts taken from reference TRBV7-2 and TRBJ2-1, reads GAGVSQSPSNKVTEKGKDVELRCDPISGHTALYWYRQSLGQGLEFLIYFQGNSAPDKSGLPSDRFSAERTGGSVSTLTIQRTQQEDSAVYLCASSRSGTGANEQFFGPGTRLTVL.